This TCR beta chain was obtained from a study of CXCR3-negative and CXCR3-positive naive CD8 T cells. Study outcomes and limitations: Memory CD8+ T cell repertoires were far less diverse than both naive subsets. Unlike memory cells, which differed, naive CXCR3-negative and CXCR3-positive cells had similar TRBV-TRBJ usage.

As concerns this clonotype: Its specificity is unknown.

The germline V gene encodes CDR1 LGHNA and CDR2 YNFKEQ. The CDR3 is 16 amino acids. A CD45RO-CCR7+CD27+CD95- phenotype identified naive CD8+ T cells. Libraries were UMI-labeled 5' RACE TRB cDNA. TCRdb reprocessed the 5' RACE reads; each CDR3 protein has one entry and no DNA is given. This sample carries over 100,000 distinct CDR3 sequences, with approximately 0.5% going to the ten biggest clones. The V call is TRBV4-2, the J call TRBJ2-1. The sequence was obtained from a human donor in good health. Some clones in this sample may be carry-over from other donors' samples. Sequenced sample: naive CXCR3- CD8+ T cells from blood. Indicated subset: CD45RO-CCR7+CD27+CD95- naive CD8+ T cells lacking CXCR3 (TNR3-). CDR3 region: CASSLRGTVDNNEQFF.